The following is a TCR beta chain sequence with its context. Its specificity is not known. The data were produced by immunoSEQ multiplex PCR, yet TCRdb's version contains in-frame clones alone and is incomplete. The table lists roughly 40,000 clones, approximately 78% of them singletons. Germline V lookup: CDR1 LNHDA, CDR2 SQIVND (reference sequence). V was pared by 5 bases and J by 4 bases, with 11 bases between. This CDR3 spans 13 amino acids. Patients had blood sampled at baseline and again on cycle 4 day 1 and cycle 7 day 1. The record originates from a study of OX40 agonist ivuxolimab in advanced cancers. Study at large: Patients were infused with ivuxolimab every 2 weeks at 0.01 to 10 mg/kg. Dose-escalation patients' cancers were hepatocellular carcinoma, melanoma, renal cell or head and neck cancer.

Whole-study findings and limits: Expanded clones tended on average to be more numerous among CD8+ T cells than CD4+.

The chain is built from TRBV19 and TRBJ1-1; no definite D call. Here the sequenced sample was CD4+ or CD8+ T cells sorted from blood, taken in a trial of the OX40 agonist ivuxolimab. The TCR was taken from an adult with an advanced solid tumor such as melanoma, head and neck, liver or kidney cancer. The chain's CDR3 is CASSLNPFTEAFF. In DNA, the CDR3 is TGTGCCAGTAGTCTAAATCCATTCACTGAAGCTTTCTTT.